These 15 T cell receptor beta chains share one sample of origin, sequenced in a study of blood T cell repertoires in COVID-19. Clones were read by immunoSEQ multiplex PCR, and TCRdb kept only the in-frame ones, dropping some. The sample carries 250,000 to 350,000 clones, around nine tenths recorded once. Sequenced: peripheral blood. All receptors derive from a woman aged 25 to 39 with COVID-19, enrolled during active disease.

This chain joins TRBV10-2 and TRBJ2-7; D is possibly TRBD1 (11 bases). V lost 0 bases and J 1 base, leaving 28 bases between the germline ends. The germline V gene has CDR1 WSHSY and CDR2 SAAADI. The CDR3 has 21 amino acids. The CDR3 here is CASSESRGQGALAGISYEQYF. For the CDR3, the DNA is TGCGCCAGCAGTGAGTCGCGAGGACAGGGGGCACTAGCGGGGATTTCCTACGAGCAGTACTTC.

V is TRBV11-2 and J is TRBJ2-1; no clear D gene. From germline, CDR1 is SGHAT and CDR2 FQNNGV. The CDR3 sequence is 14 residues long. V was clipped by 5 bases and J by 0 bases, with 8 bases between them. For the CDR3, the DNA is TGTGCCAGCAGCCGAAGTAGCTCCTACAATGAGCAGTTCTTC. It yields the protein CASSRSSSYNEQFF.

The rearrangement joins TRBV21-1 to TRBJ1-3; the table's D gene call, TRBD1, was not cross checked with the DNA. TRBV21-1 is recorded as a pseudogene. The CDR3 runs to 10 residues. The CDR3 protein is CASRPVLYYF. CDR3 DNA sequence: TGTGCCAGCAGGCCAGTTCTTTACTATTTT.

With respect to this clone: One end of the junction is discordant with germline, which a read error may explain. The gene calls are TRBV5-1 and TRBJ2-6; 8 bases are a match to TRBD1. The CDR3 loop spans 15 amino acids. Germline V lookup: CDR1 SGHRS, CDR2 YFSETQ. The CDR3 DNA follows: TGCGCCAGCAGGTTGGACAGGGATGGGGCCAACGTCCTGACTTTC. Its translation: CASRLDRDGANVLTF.

The chain couples TRBV11-2 to TRBJ1-6; 9 bases line up with TRBD1. The CDR3 contains 14 residues. Germline V gene lookup returns CDR1 SGHAT and CDR2 FQNNGV. V shed 4 bases, J shed 9 bases, and the junction held 4 bases outside the gene matches. The CDR3 bases are TGTGCCAGCAGCTCCGGGACAGGGAGTTCACCCCTCCACTTT. This gives the protein CASSSGTGSSPLHF.

The table lists this clone with a count of one. The chain links TRBV29-1 to TRBJ2-7; 7 bases are a match to TRBD1. Germline-derived CDR1 and CDR2 are SQVTM and ANQGSEA. V trimming: 1 base; J trimming: 3 bases; junction bases outside the gene matches: 6. The CDR3 spans 14 residues. CDR3 in amino acids: CSVEGDSTFYEQYF. CDR3 in DNA: TGCAGCGTTGAAGGGGACAGCACATTCTACGAGCAGTACTTC.

The V gene is TRBV4-2, the J gene TRBJ2-1, with 8 positions matching TRBD1. Germline V CDR1 and CDR2: LGHNA, YNFKEQ. With V trimmed by 0 bases and J by 0 bases, 7 bases remained unmatched. The CDR3 runs 18 residues. CDR3 sequence reads: CASSQEIGTGLSYNEQFF. DNA for the CDR3: TGTGCCAGCAGCCAAGAGATAGGGACAGGACTCTCCTACAATGAGCAGTTCTTC.

V gene TRBV24-1 combines with J gene TRBJ2-1; 10 positions match TRBD2. The CDR3 is made up of 15 amino acids. Germline loops: CDR1 KGHDR, CDR2 SFDVKD. The V gene end was trimmed by 4 bases and the J gene end by 8 bases; junction bases not matched to a gene: 7. Written as DNA, the CDR3 is TGTGCCACCAGTGACCCGGGACTAGCGTCCCATGAGCAGTTCTTC. Its protein product is CATSDPGLASHEQFF.

V usage is TRBV5-5 and J usage is TRBJ2-3; a weak D match, TRBD1 (6 bases). The germline V gene encodes CDR1 SGHKS and CDR2 YYEKEE (reference sequence). Trimming took 0 bases from V and 5 from J, leaving 13 bases between them. The length of the CDR3 is 15 residues. The CDR3 sequence is CASSLVRGVIDTQYF. CDR3 sequence (DNA): TGTGCCAGCAGCTTGGTCAGGGGTGTCATAGATACGCAGTATTTT.

The gene calls are TRBV3-1 (or the pseudogene TRBV3-2) and TRBJ1-4; a possible D gene is TRBD1 (6 bases). Germline V gene lookup returns CDR1 LGHDT and CDR2 YNNKEL (reference sequence). With 4 bases removed from V and 0 bases from J, the gap between germline ends came to 12 bases. The CDR3 sequence is 16 residues long. This CDR3 is CASSRGTSTTNEKLFF. For the CDR3, the DNA is TGTGCCAGCAGCCGGGGGACATCTACAACTAATGAAAAACTGTTTTTT.

This chain links TRBV9 with TRBJ1-6, with TRBD1 matching over 8 bases. This CDR3 comprises 16 residues. Germline CDR1 reads SGDLS; CDR2 reads YYNGEE. V gave up 3 bases and J gave up 5 bases; unmatched junction bases: 7. The chain's CDR3 is CASSAGQGSHNSPLHF. The CDR3 bases are TGTGCCAGCAGCGCCGGACAGGGTAGCCATAATTCACCCCTCCACTTT.

This clone has a single count. V usage is TRBV30 and J usage is TRBJ2-5, with D perhaps matching TRBD2 (5 bases). In germline, CDR1 is GTSNPN, CDR2 SVGIG (reference sequence). The CDR3 contains 13 residues. Trimming stripped 5 bases from V and 2 bases from J, with 12 bases between. In nucleotides, the CDR3 is TGTGCCTGGTCGGGCGGGTCGCAAGAGACCCAGTACTTC. Its protein is CAWSGGSQETQYF.

In this sample, this clone turned up once. V gene TRBV19 combines with J gene TRBJ2-1; the D gene is possibly TRBD2 (5 bases). The germline V gene encodes CDR1 LNHDA and CDR2 SQIVND (reference sequence). The CDR3 is made up of 13 amino acids. The germline V and J ends were trimmed by 4 bases and 10 bases, with 14 bases remaining between them. Here the CDR3 reads CASSTHLASEQFF. Written as DNA, the CDR3 is TGTGCCAGTAGTACACATCTAGCATCCGAGCAGTTCTTC.

This clone has just one count. This chain joins TRBV3-1 (or the pseudogene TRBV3-2) and TRBJ1-4; D perhaps matches TRBD1 (5 bases). V was shortened by 0 bases and J by 2 bases, with 19 bases between the two germline ends. The CDR3 sequence is 19 residues long. Germline CDR1 and CDR2: LGHDT and YNNKEL (reference sequence). CDR3: CASSQDGGRGVSTNEKLFF. The CDR3 region has the DNA TGTGCCAGCAGCCAAGACGGAGGGCGGGGGGTTTCGACTAATGAAAAACTGTTTTTT.

The chain recombines TRBV6-5 with TRBJ1-1; 7 nucleotides line up with TRBD1. The CDR3 loop spans 15 amino acids. J gave up 1 base and V 6 bases, and 8 bases lay outside the gene matches. CDR1 MNHEY and CDR2 SVGAGI come from the germline V gene. The CDR3 DNA is TGTGCCAGCAGGCAAAGAGGGACAGCGAACACTGAAGCTTTCTTT. Translated, it gives CASRQRGTANTEAFF.